A single sample is the source of the 5 T cell receptor beta chains below, sequenced in a study of blood T cells in healthy people across ages. A second roughly 7 to 12 cycle PCR used barcoded and J-beta primers. TCRdb re-derived calls from the 5' RACE reads in MiXCR, one entry per CDR3 protein. Among some 780,000 distinct CDR3 sequences, 56% were seen once, and the ten largest hold around a quarter. Sequenced sample: blood. These receptors were obtained from a man in his forties or fifties in good health.

The rearrangement uses TRBV7-9 and TRBJ2-7, with D perhaps given as TRBD1 or TRBD2 (5 bases each). The CDR3 loop spans 16 amino acids. V lost 3 bases to trimming and J lost 7 bases, with 22 bases between them. Germline V gene data show CDR1 as SEHNR and CDR2 as FQNEAQ (reference sequence). The CDR3 DNA reads TGTGCCAGCAGCTTGGGGGACCTCGAACTACCTCGGGAGCAGTACTTC. Its translation: CASSLGDLELPREQYF.

This clonotype was seen only once. The chain couples TRBV7-2 to TRBJ1-1, with unresolved D. V gave up 5 bases and J gave up 6 bases, with 10 bases separating them. The germline CDR1 and CDR2 sequences are SGHTA and FQGNSA. This CDR3 region has 12 residues. The CDR3 region has the DNA TGTGCCAGCAGCAGAGACAAGGCTGAAGCTTTCTTT. Translating it yields CASSRDKAEAFF.

This chain uses TRBV7-9 with TRBJ2-1, with 12 positions matching TRBD2. Germline V gene lookup returns CDR1 SEHNR and CDR2 FQNEAQ (reference sequence). The V segment lost 3 bases and the J segment 7 bases; nucleotides outside the gene matches: 13. The CDR3 covers 18 residues. The CDR3 DNA sequence: TGTGCCAGCAGCTTTTCCGGCGGCGCTAGCGGGAGGGCAAATGAGCAGTTCTTC. This gives the protein CASSFSGGASGRANEQFF.

The gene calls are TRBV11-2 and TRBJ2-5; 7 nucleotides align to TRBD1. V lost 5 bases to trimming and J lost 1 base; unmatched junction nucleotides: 4. There are 14 residues in the CDR3. Germline CDR1 and CDR2: SGHAT and FQNNGV. The CDR3 is CASSNYRGQETQYF. The CDR3, as DNA: TGTGCCAGCAGCAACTACAGGGGCCAAGAGACCCAGTACTTC.

The chain employs TRBV24-1 and TRBJ2-3; 10 bases align to TRBD2. Trimming took 0 bases from V and 4 from J; bases not matched to a gene: 6. CDR1 is KGHDR, CDR2 SFDVKD, per germline. CDR3 length: 17 residues. CDR3 residues: CATSDLGLAGAPDTQYF. CDR3 nucleotides: TGTGCCACCAGTGATTTGGGGCTAGCGGGAGCGCCAGATACGCAGTATTTT.